The 22 T cell receptor beta chains given below trace back to one sample, sequenced in a study of T cell responses to AZD1222 COVID-19 vaccine. TCRdb's table, derived via immunoSEQ multiplex PCR, lists solely in-frame clones and lacks some. The sample lists approximately 130,000 clones; roughly 85% were seen once. The sequences come from peripheral blood, collected 28 days after the second dose of the MenACWY control vaccine. The source is an adult who received the MenACWY meningococcal vaccine as a control.

The gene calls are TRBV7-9 and TRBJ2-3; the D call may be TRBD1 or TRBD2 (5 bases each). Trimming removed 5 bases from V and 2 bases from J, with 8 bases in between. CDR1 is SEHNR and CDR2 is FQNEAQ in the germline V gene (reference sequence). CDR3 length equals 13 residues. The CDR3 is CASSPGTTDTQYF. Here the CDR3 DNA reads TGTGCCAGCAGCCCTGGGACCACAGATACGCAGTATTTT.

The rearrangement joins TRBV28 to TRBJ1-6; TRBD1 might be the D (5 bases). Per the germline V gene, CDR1 is MDHEN and CDR2 is SYDVKM. V was trimmed by 5 bases and J by 4 bases, leaving 12 bases between them. The CDR3 loop spans 15 amino acids. The chain's CDR3 is CASSPPGLYNSPLHF. Here the CDR3 DNA reads TGTGCCAGCAGTCCACCGGGACTATATAATTCACCCCTCCACTTT.

CDR3 sequence (DNA): TGCAGCGTTGAAGATCCAATCGAAGCTTTCTTT. This codes for CSVEDPIEAFF. The rearrangement links TRBV29-1 to TRBJ1-1; D not certain. The CDR3 length is 11 residues. The germline gives CDR1 SQVTM, CDR2 ANQGSEA. V lost 0 bases and J 8 bases, leaving 7 bases between the germline ends.

This clone was seen a few times. The J gene is TRBJ2-2, the V gene TRBV9; TRBD1 matches at 8 bases. The CDR3 sequence is 16 residues long. V gave up 0 bases and J gave up 5 bases; unmatched junction bases: 6. Germline V gene lookup returns CDR1 SGDLS and CDR2 YYNGEE. The CDR3 loop reads CASSVGAGGDTGELFF. CDR3 coding DNA: TGTGCCAGCAGCGTAGGGGCAGGGGGCGATACCGGGGAGCTGTTTTTT.

This chain uses TRBV19 with TRBJ2-6; no reliable D call. V was trimmed by 5 bases and J by 2 bases, leaving 10 bases between them. The CDR3 contains 15 residues. Germline-derived CDR1 and CDR2 are LNHDA and SQIVND (reference sequence). CDR3 loop: CASSEGLPGANVLTF. CDR3 bases: TGTGCCAGTAGTGAAGGGCTGCCTGGGGCCAACGTCCTGACTTTC.

This clone was detected once. CDR3 sequence (DNA): TGTGCCAGCAGTTTAAGCGGGCTGAATGAGCAGTTCTTC. Translated, it gives CASSLSGLNEQFF. The V gene is TRBV12-3 or TRBV12-4, the J gene TRBJ2-1; possibly TRBD2 for D (6 bases). The length of the CDR3 is 13 residues. V lost 2 bases, J lost 7 bases, and 9 bases lay in between.

The V and J genes are TRBV7-8 and TRBJ2-7, with D tentatively TRBD1 (6 bases). Germline assignment: CDR1 SGHVS and CDR2 FQNEAQ. The germline V and J ends were trimmed by 1 base and 0 bases, with 19 bases remaining between them. This CDR3 spans 18 amino acids. The CDR3 DNA is TGTGCCAGCAGCTTAGGAGGGGGTGCAGCCTCTAGCTCCTACGAGCAGTACGTC. It codes for CASSLGGGAASSSYEQYV.

The chain uses TRBV27 and TRBJ1-5; 7 bases are a match to TRBD1. This CDR3 has 16 amino acids. CDR1 MNHEY and CDR2 SMNVEV come from the germline V gene (reference sequence). J lost 3 bases, V lost 1 base, and 6 bases had no gene match. The DNA for the CDR3 is TGTGCCAGCAGTTTATTCGCACAGGGGTCCAATCAGCCCCAGCATTTT. This gives the protein CASSLFAQGSNQPQHF.

In its sample, this clone was seen a few times. The CDR3 DNA is TGTGCCAGCAGCTTAAACAGGGGAAGCACTGAAGCTTTCTTT. Protein sequence: CASSLNRGSTEAFF. The chain employs TRBV5-5 and TRBJ1-1; 7 bases are shared with TRBD1. There are 14 residues in the CDR3. Trimming took 2 bases from V and 4 from J; bases not matched to a gene: 5. Germline-derived CDR1 and CDR2 are SGHKS and YYEKEE (reference sequence).

The rearrangement links TRBV3-1 (or the pseudogene TRBV3-2) to TRBJ1-2, with TRBD1 as a possible D gene (6 bases). The CDR3 has 15 amino acids. Germline CDR1 LGHDT, CDR2 YNNKEL (reference sequence). Trimming removed 0 bases from V and 8 bases from J, with 16 bases in between. CDR3 nucleotide sequence: TGTGCCAGCAGCCAAGATTCGAGTACAGGGAGGGGCTACACCTTC. Translation gives CASSQDSSTGRGYTF.

This clone was observed once. The chain employs TRBV11-2 and TRBJ1-2, with 9 nucleotides matching TRBD1. The ends lost 1 base at V and 7 bases at J; junction bases unmatched: 4. The CDR3 sequence is 14 residues long. Germline loops: CDR1 SGHAT, CDR2 FQNNGV. CDR3 sequence reads: CASSLVGQGPGYTF. CDR3 nucleotide sequence: TGTGCCAGCAGCTTAGTAGGACAGGGGCCTGGCTACACCTTC. The complete variable domain, with remaining parts taken from reference TRBV11-2 and TRBJ1-2, reads EAGVAQSPRYKIIEKRQSVAFWCNPISGHATLYWYQQILGQGPKLLIQFQNNGVVDDSQLPKDRFSAERLKGVDSTLKIQPAKLEDSAVYLCASSLVGQGPGYTFGSGTRLTVV.

This clone is a singleton in its sample. V is TRBV10-3 and J is TRBJ1-1; perhaps TRBD1 as D (6 bases). V lost 6 bases to trimming and J lost 2 bases, with 16 bases between them. CDR3 length: 15 residues. Germline V CDR1 and CDR2: ENHRY, SYGVKD. Here the CDR3 DNA reads TGTGCCATCAGCTCGGGGGCCAGTTTAAACACTGAAGCTTTCTTT. It specifies CAISSGASLNTEAFF.

The chain uses TRBV5-1 and TRBJ1-5; 7 nucleotides align to TRBD1. Trimming at V came to 5 bases and at J to 6 bases, leaving 11 bases not matched to a gene. The CDR3 covers 15 residues. Germline assignment: CDR1 SGHRS and CDR2 YFSETQ. CDR3 coding DNA: TGCGCCAGCAGACAAACAGGGGATGGGAGTCAGCCCCAGCATTTT. Protein: CASRQTGDGSQPQHF.

The chain joins TRBV11-3 to TRBJ1-1; a possible D gene is TRBD1 (6 bases). Trimming removed 5 bases at V and 5 bases at J, with 15 bases between. The CDR3 is 14 amino acids. CDR1 and CDR2 (germline): SGHNT, YENEEA. CDR3: CASSSEGGRTEAFF. The DNA for the CDR3 is TGTGCCAGCAGCAGCGAGGGGGGAAGGACTGAAGCTTTCTTT. The full variable domain, in which reference TRBV11-3 and TRBJ1-1 provide the parts outside the CDR3, is EAGVVQSPRYKIIEKKQPVAFWCNPISGHNTLYWYLQNLGQGPELLIRYENEEAVDDSQLPKDRFSAERLKGVDSTLKIQPAELGDSAVYLCASSSEGGRTEAFFGQGTRLTVV.

This chain links TRBV7-2 with TRBJ2-7; TRBD2 matches at 10 bases. V was clipped by 2 bases and J by 2 bases; unmatched bases: 12. Germline V CDR1 and CDR2: SGHTA, FQGNSA. This CDR3 has 18 residues. This chain's CDR3 is CASSLLGPASGSTYEQYF. Written as DNA, the CDR3 is TGTGCCAGCAGCTTATTAGGTCCGGCTAGCGGGAGTACCTACGAGCAGTACTTC.

The genes are TRBV2 and TRBJ2-5, with D perhaps TRBD1 or TRBD2 (7 bases each). The CDR3 has 13 amino acids. Trimming shortened V by 1 base and J by 7 bases, and 10 bases separated the two germline ends. The germline gives CDR1 SNHLY, CDR2 FYNNEI. CDR3 protein: CASSEGEGATQYF. The CDR3 nucleotides are TGTGCCAGCAGTGAAGGGGAGGGGGCGACCCAGTACTTC.

Of note for this clone: Different DNA sequences within this sample yield the same CDR3. The rearrangement links TRBV5-6 to TRBJ2-7, with D possibly TRBD1 on 5 matching bases. This CDR3 is 16 amino acids long. V lost 0 bases and J 1 base, leaving 14 bases between the germline ends. Germline lookup yields CDR1 SGHDT and CDR2 YYEEEE. The CDR3 sequence: CASSLEGVRRSYEQYF. CDR3 DNA sequence: TGTGCCAGCAGCTTGGAAGGGGTCCGGCGGTCCTACGAGCAGTACTTC.

The V gene is TRBV5-1, the J gene TRBJ1-2; TRBD1 might be the D (5 bases). Looked up from germline, CDR1 is SGHRS and CDR2 is YFSETQ. V lost 0 bases and J 7 bases, leaving 10 bases between the germline ends. CDR3 length: 13 residues. The CDR3 bases are TGCGCCAGCAGCTTGGCAGGGTTGAGTGGCTACACCTTC. It codes for CASSLAGLSGYTF.

This clone occurred a few times. V gene TRBV5-1 combines with J gene TRBJ1-3; D ambiguous. The length of the CDR3 is 12 residues. Germline CDR1 reads SGHRS; CDR2 reads YFSETQ. The V end was cut by 4 bases, the J end by 4 bases, with 6 bases between. The CDR3 DNA reads as TGCGCCAGCAGCGTGACAGGAAACACCATATATTTT. Translation gives CASSVTGNTIYF.

The chain has TRBV3-1 (or the pseudogene TRBV3-2) and TRBJ1-2; D is uncertain. The V end was cut by 4 bases, the J end by 5 bases, with 14 bases between. Germline CDR1 reads LGHDT; CDR2 reads YNNKEL (reference sequence). This CDR3 has 14 amino acids. The DNA of the CDR3 is TGTGCCAGCAGCCCAGTAGGCCCTGGGTATGGCTACACCTTC. Amino acids: CASSPVGPGYGYTF.

The chain recombines TRBV7-2 with TRBJ1-5; 8 bases are shared with TRBD1. Germline V gives CDR1 SGHTA, CDR2 FQGNSA. The V gene end was trimmed by 2 bases and the J gene end by 7 bases; junction bases not matched to a gene: 7. This CDR3 spans 15 amino acids. The DNA for the CDR3 is TGTGCCAGCAGCTTATGGGCAGGGGGCGACCAGCCCCAGCATTTT. Its protein product is CASSLWAGGDQPQHF. Combining the CDR3 with reference TRBV7-2 and TRBJ1-5 gives the whole variable domain GAGVSQSPSNKVTEKGKDVELRCDPISGHTALYWYRQSLGQGLEFLIYFQGNSAPDKSGLPSDRFSAERTGGSVSTLTIQRTQQEDSAVYLCASSLWAGGDQPQHFGDGTRLSIL.

This clone was detected a few times. This rearrangement joins TRBV19 to TRBJ1-5, with 9 bases fitting TRBD1. The length of the CDR3 is 17 residues. Germline assignment: CDR1 LNHDA and CDR2 SQIVND (reference sequence). V shed 4 bases and J 1 base; nucleotides not matched to a gene: 8. This CDR3 reads CASSTGTGRLSNQPQHF. In DNA, the CDR3 is TGTGCCAGTAGTACGGGGACAGGGAGGTTGAGCAATCAGCCCCAGCATTTT.